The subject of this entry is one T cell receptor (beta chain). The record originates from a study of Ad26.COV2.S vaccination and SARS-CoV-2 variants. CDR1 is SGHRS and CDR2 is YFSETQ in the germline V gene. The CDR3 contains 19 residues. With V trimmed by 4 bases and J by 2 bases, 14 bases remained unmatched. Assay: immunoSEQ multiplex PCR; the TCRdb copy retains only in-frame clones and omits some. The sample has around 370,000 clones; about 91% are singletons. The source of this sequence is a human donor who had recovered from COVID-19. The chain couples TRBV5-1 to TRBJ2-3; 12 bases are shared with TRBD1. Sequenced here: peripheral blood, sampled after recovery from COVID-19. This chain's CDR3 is CASSMPPRDRGRYTDTQYF. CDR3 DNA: TGCGCCAGCAGCATGCCCCCCCGGGACAGGGGGCGGTACACAGATACGCAGTATTTT.